Listed here is a single T cell receptor (beta chain). What it binds is not known. Trimming shortened V by 4 bases and J by 5 bases, and 9 bases separated the two germline ends. The CDR3 runs 13 residues. CDR1 is SGHTS and CDR2 is YDEGEE in the germline V gene. The record originates from a study of STAT5B mutations in CD4+ large granular lymphocyte leukemia. General study findings and limits: CD4-sorted patient repertoires seemed more clonal than healthy CD4+ repertoires. Main leukemic clonotypes were patient-specific, but roughly 25% appeared at low frequency elsewhere. Top patient clones used TRBV06 genes more often: 8/27 versus 2/35 in controls.

In the original processing: A clonotype over 5% of the repertoire counted as a possible leukemic clone, approximately 56 overall. Here immunoSEQ multiplex PCR was the method, and the copy in TCRdb shows in-frame clones only, minus some. The V and J calls and clone size are taken from that table; D and trimming were inferred from the DNA. In the table there are 4,500 to 5,500 clones, around 90% of which are singletons. The origin of this receptor is a man aged 40-49 years with CD4+ T-cell large granular lymphocyte leukemia. The specimen sequenced was PBMCs. The chain uses TRBV5-8 and TRBJ2-2, with D unresolved. CDR3 bases: TGTGCCAGCAGCCCACCCCTGACCGGGGAGCTGTTTTTT. Residues: CASSPPLTGELFF.